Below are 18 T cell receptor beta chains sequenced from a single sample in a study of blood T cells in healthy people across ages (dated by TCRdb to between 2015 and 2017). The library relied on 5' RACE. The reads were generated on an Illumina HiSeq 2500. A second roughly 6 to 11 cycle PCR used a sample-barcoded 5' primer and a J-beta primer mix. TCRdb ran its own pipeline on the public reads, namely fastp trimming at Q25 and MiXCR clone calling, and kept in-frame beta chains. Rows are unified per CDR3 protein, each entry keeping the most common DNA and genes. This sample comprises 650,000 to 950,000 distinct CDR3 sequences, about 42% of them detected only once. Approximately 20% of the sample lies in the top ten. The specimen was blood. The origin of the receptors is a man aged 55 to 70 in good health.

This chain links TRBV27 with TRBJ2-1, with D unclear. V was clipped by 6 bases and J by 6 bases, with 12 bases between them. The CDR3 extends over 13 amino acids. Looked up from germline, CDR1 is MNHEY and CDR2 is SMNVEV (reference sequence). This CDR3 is CASSSGPFNEQFF. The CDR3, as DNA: TGTGCCAGCAGCTCAGGACCCTTCAATGAGCAGTTCTTC.

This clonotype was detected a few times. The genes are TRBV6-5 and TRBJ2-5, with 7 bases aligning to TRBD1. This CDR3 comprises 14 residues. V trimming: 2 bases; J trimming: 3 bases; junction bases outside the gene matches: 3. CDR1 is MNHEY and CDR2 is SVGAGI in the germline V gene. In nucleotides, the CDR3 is TGTGCCAGCAGTTACACACAGGGGAAAGAGACCCAGTACTTC. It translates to CASSYTQGKETQYF.

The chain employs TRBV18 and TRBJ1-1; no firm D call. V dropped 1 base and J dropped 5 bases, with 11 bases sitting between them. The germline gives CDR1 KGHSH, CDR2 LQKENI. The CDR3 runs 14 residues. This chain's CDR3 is CASSPQESGTEAFF. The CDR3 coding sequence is TGTGCCAGCTCACCACAAGAGTCCGGGACTGAAGCTTTCTTT.

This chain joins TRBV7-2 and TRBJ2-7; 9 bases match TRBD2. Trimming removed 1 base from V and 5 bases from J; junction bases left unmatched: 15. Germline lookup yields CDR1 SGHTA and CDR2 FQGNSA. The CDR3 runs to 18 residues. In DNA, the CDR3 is TGTGCCAGCAGCTTAGTAGGGGCGCTTGCGGGGGGGCTAAACGAGCAGTACTTC. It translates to CASSLVGALAGGLNEQYF.

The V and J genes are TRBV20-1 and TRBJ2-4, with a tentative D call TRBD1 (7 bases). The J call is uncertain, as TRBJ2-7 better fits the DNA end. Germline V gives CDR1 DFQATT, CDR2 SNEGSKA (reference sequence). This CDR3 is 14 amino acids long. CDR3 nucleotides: TGCAGTGCTAGAGATGTCAGGGGGGTTTACGAGCAGTACTTC. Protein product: CSARDVRGVYEQYF.

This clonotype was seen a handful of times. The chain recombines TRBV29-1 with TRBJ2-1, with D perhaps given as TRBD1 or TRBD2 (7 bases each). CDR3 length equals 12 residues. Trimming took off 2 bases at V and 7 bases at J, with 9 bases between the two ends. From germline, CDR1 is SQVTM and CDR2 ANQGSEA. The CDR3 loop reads CSVEQGGNEQFF. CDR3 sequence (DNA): TGCAGCGTTGAACAGGGGGGGAATGAGCAGTTCTTC.

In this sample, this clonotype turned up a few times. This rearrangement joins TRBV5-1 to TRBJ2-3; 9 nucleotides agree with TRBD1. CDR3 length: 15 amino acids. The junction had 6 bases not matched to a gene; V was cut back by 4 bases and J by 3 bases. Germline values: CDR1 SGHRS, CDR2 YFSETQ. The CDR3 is CASSPIGTGTDTQYF. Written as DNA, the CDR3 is TGCGCCAGCAGCCCGATTGGGACAGGGACAGATACGCAGTATTTT.

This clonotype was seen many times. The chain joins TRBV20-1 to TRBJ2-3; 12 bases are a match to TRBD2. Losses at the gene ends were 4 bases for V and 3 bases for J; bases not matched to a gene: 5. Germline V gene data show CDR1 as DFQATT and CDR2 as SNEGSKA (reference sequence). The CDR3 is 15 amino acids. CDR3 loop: CSATSSGGATDTQYF. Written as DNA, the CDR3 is TGCAGTGCTACATCTAGCGGGGGGGCGACAGATACGCAGTATTTT.

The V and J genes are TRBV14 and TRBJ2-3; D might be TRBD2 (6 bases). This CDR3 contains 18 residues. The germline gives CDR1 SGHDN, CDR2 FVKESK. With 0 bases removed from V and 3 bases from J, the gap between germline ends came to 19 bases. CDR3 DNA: TGTGCCAGCAGCCAAGATCAATCGGCGGGGAAGAGAACAGATACGCAGTATTTT. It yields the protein CASSQDQSAGKRTDTQYF.

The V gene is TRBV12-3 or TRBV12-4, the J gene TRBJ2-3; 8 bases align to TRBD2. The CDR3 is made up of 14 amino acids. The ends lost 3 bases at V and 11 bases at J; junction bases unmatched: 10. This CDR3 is CASSFGGAGDVQYF. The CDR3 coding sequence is TGTGCCAGCAGTTTCGGGGGGGCCGGAGATGTGCAGTATTTT.

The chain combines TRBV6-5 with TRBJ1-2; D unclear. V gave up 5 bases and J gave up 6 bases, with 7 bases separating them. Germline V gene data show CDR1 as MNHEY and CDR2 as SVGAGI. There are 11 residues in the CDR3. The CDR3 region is CASSNQHGYTF. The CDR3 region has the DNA TGTGCCAGCAGTAACCAGCATGGCTACACCTTC.

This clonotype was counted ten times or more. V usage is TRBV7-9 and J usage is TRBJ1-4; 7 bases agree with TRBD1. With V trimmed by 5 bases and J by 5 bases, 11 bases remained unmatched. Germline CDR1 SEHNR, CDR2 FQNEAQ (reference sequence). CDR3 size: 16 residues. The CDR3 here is CASSREPGQINEKLFF. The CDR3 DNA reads TGTGCCAGCAGCAGGGAGCCGGGACAGATAAATGAAAAACTGTTTTTT.

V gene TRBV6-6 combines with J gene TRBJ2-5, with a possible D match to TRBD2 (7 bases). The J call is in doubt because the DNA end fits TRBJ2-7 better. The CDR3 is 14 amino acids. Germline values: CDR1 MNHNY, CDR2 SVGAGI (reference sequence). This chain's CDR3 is CASSGRAGTSEQYF. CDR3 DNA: TGTGCCAGCAGTGGACGAGCGGGGACAAGCGAGCAGTACTTC.

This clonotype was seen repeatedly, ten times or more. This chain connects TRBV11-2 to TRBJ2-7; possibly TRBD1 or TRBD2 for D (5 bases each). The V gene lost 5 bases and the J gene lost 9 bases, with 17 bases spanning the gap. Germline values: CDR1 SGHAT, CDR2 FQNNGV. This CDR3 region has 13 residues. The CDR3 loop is CASSRFGGLAQYF. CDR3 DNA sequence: TGTGCCAGCAGCCGGTTTGGGGGTCTGGCGCAGTACTTC.

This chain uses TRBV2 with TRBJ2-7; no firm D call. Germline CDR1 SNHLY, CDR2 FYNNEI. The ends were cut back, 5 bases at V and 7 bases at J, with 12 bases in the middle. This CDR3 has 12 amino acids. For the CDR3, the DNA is TGTGCCAGCAGTCAGACACGACGGGAGCAGTACTTC. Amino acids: CASSQTRREQYF.

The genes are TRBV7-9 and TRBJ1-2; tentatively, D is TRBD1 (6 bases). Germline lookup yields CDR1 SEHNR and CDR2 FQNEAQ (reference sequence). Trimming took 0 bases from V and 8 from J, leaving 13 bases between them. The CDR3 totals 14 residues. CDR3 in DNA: TGTGCCAGCAGCTTAGCCTCGGACAGCAACGGCTACACCTTC. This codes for CASSLASDSNGYTF.

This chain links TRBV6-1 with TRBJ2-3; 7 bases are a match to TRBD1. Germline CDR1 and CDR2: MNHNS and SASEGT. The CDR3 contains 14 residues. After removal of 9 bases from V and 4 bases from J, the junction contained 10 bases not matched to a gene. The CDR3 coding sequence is TGTGCCAGTGTGACAGGGTTGTCTTCAGATACGCAGTATTTT. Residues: CASVTGLSSDTQYF.

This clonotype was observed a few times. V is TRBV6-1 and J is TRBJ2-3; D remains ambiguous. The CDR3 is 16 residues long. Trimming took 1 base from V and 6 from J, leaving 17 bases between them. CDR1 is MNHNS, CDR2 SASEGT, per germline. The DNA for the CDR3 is TGTGCCAGCAGTGAAGAGGTGAAACAGCTATTGGATACGCAGTATTTT. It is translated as CASSEEVKQLLDTQYF.